The T cell receptor beta chain described here comes from a study of blood T cell repertoires in COVID-19. Trimming cost V 9 bases and J 3 bases; bases outside gene matches: 13. The length of the CDR3 is 15 residues. CDR1 and CDR2 (germline): SNHLY, FYNNEI. TCRdb's copy holds only in-frame clones and misses some; the assay was immunoSEQ multiplex PCR. The table records roughly 250,000 clones, under 90% of them present only once. The chain carries TRBV2 and TRBJ2-5; 7 nucleotides line up with TRBD1. This TCR came from a woman aged 60 to 75 with active or convalescent COVID-19. Sequenced: peripheral blood. CDR3 protein: CASAGTDPPEETQYF. In nucleotides, the CDR3 is TGTGCCAGTGCCGGGACAGACCCTCCCGAAGAGACCCAGTACTTC.